The 29 T cell receptor beta chains below come from one sample, sequenced in a study of technical replicates of blood from a few donors. The table came from immunoSEQ multiplex PCR; TCRdb's copy has only in-frame clones and leaves some out. The repertoire holds around 80,000 clones, roughly 93% seen once, with approximately 0.41% in the top ten. Material for sequencing was T cells isolated from PBMCs. The origin of the receptors is a human donor in good health.

The rearrangement links TRBV2 to TRBJ2-2; a weak D match, TRBD1 (5 bases). The V gene lost 2 bases and the J gene lost 6 bases, with 16 bases spanning the gap. CDR1 and CDR2 from the germline V gene are SNHLY and FYNNEI. The CDR3 is 16 residues long. CDR3 nucleotide sequence: TGTGCCAGCAGTGAAAGGTTTTCGAAACAGGCCGGGGAGCTGTTTTTT. Amino acid sequence: CASSERFSKQAGELFF.

The genes are TRBV2 and TRBJ1-5; no firm D call. This CDR3 has 14 residues. Germline CDR1 is SNHLY and CDR2 is FYNNEI. Between the trimmed V and J ends, which lost 3 bases and 5 bases, there was a span of 11 bases. CDR3 protein: CASSEDPRDQPQHF. The CDR3 region has the DNA TGTGCCAGCAGTGAGGACCCGAGGGATCAGCCCCAGCATTTT.

This clone was found once. This rearrangement joins TRBV7-2 to TRBJ2-3; a weak D match, TRBD1 (6 bases). The germline gives CDR1 SGHTA, CDR2 FQGNSA. This CDR3 spans 16 amino acids. The ends were cut back, 5 bases at V and 4 bases at J, with 19 bases in the middle. The CDR3 DNA sequence: TGTGCCAGCAGCCCGGAAGGACAGAGGACAGCAGATACGCAGTATTTT. This translates into CASSPEGQRTADTQYF.

The chain couples TRBV7-9 to TRBJ2-7, with 9 nucleotides matching TRBD1. This CDR3 has 16 residues. V shed 3 bases and J 2 bases; nucleotides not matched to a gene: 8. Germline CDR1 and CDR2: SEHNR and FQNEAQ (reference sequence). The CDR3 spells CASSFPTDRGAYEQYF. In DNA, the CDR3 is TGTGCCAGCAGCTTCCCTACTGACAGGGGGGCCTACGAGCAGTACTTC.

The chain recombines TRBV5-8 with TRBJ2-3; 7 bases map to TRBD1. Trimming took 4 bases from V and 3 from J; bases not matched to a gene: 8. The CDR3 extends over 15 amino acids. Germline assignment: CDR1 SGHTS and CDR2 YDEGEE. The CDR3 DNA reads TGTGCCAGCAGCCTCGACAGGGTTAGAACAGATACGCAGTATTTT. Its protein product is CASSLDRVRTDTQYF.

This chain uses TRBV6-9 with TRBJ1-2; 7 nucleotides line up with TRBD1. V was clipped by 0 bases and J by 8 bases; unmatched bases: 12. Germline loops: CDR1 MNHGY, CDR2 SVAAGI. The CDR3 totals 16 residues. The CDR3 nucleotides read TGTGCCAGCAGTTATTCTGCGCCCCAGGGACAGAGAGGCTACACCTTC. Its protein product is CASSYSAPQGQRGYTF.

The rearrangement joins TRBV30 to TRBJ1-1; D might be TRBD1 (6 bases). The CDR3 covers 16 residues. V lost 3 bases, J lost 11 bases, and 28 bases lay in between. CDR1 is GTSNPN, CDR2 SVGIG, per germline (reference sequence). CDR3 sequence reads: CAWSLTRGIEFPKAFF. DNA for the CDR3: TGTGCCTGGAGCTTAACCAGGGGCATCGAGTTCCCAAAGGCTTTCTTT.

This chain connects TRBV7-9 to TRBJ2-5; 12 nucleotides align to TRBD2. Germline CDR1 SEHNR, CDR2 FQNEAQ (reference sequence). This CDR3 has 16 residues. V gave up 5 bases and J gave up 4 bases; unmatched junction bases: 8. The CDR3 region has the DNA TGTGCCAGCAGCCCCGGACTAGCGGGAAAGAGAGAGACCCAGTACTTC. It yields the protein CASSPGLAGKRETQYF.

V is TRBV19 and J is TRBJ2-3; 7 bases fit TRBD1. V trimming: 3 bases; J trimming: 1 base; junction bases outside the gene matches: 7. Germline lookup yields CDR1 LNHDA and CDR2 SQIVND (reference sequence). This CDR3 is built from 16 residues. The CDR3 loop reads CASSITGAPGTDTQYF. CDR3 nucleotides: TGTGCCAGTAGTATCACAGGGGCGCCTGGCACAGATACGCAGTATTTT.

A remark on this clone: Within the sample, other DNA sequences also encode this same CDR3. J is TRBJ2-7 and V is TRBV10-3; a weak D match, TRBD1 (6 bases). Germline values: CDR1 ENHRY, CDR2 SYGVKD. The CDR3 contains 13 residues. V lost 2 bases and J lost 1, with 6 bases in between. The CDR3 region has the DNA TGTGCCATCAGTGAGGGACAGTCCTACGAGCAGTACTTC. Translated: CAISEGQSYEQYF.

This rearrangement joins TRBV4-3 to TRBJ2-7; 7 bases line up with TRBD1. CDR1 is LGHNA, CDR2 YSLEER, per germline. The J segment lost 0 bases and the V segment lost 4 bases, leaving 6 bases of the junction unmatched. The CDR3 is 15 residues long. CDR3 sequence: CASSLGTDGSYEQYF. CDR3 bases: TGCGCCAGCAGCCTGGGGACAGATGGCTCCTACGAGCAGTACTTC.

V and J are TRBV5-6 and TRBJ2-5; no clear D gene. The CDR3 has 14 residues. The germline V gene encodes CDR1 SGHDT and CDR2 YYEEEE. Trimming took 0 bases from V and 5 from J, leaving 11 bases between them. Written as DNA, the CDR3 is TGTGCCAGCAGCTTGGGGCAGATTCAGGAGACCCAGTACTTC. It encodes CASSLGQIQETQYF.

This sequence joins TRBV28 and TRBJ2-7; 9 positions match TRBD1. V lost 6 bases, J lost 4 bases, and 4 bases stayed unmatched. The CDR3 length is 13 residues. Germline CDR1 MDHEN, CDR2 SYDVKM. The CDR3 coding sequence is TGTGCCAGCAGGCGCGACAGGGGGTACGAGCAGTACTTC. Protein: CASRRDRGYEQYF.

This clone occurred a few times. The chain is built from TRBV4-1 and TRBJ2-1; D possibly corresponds to TRBD2 (5 bases). Trimming stripped 2 bases from V and 0 bases from J, with 8 bases between. The CDR3 consists of 15 residues. Germline V gene lookup returns CDR1 MGHRA and CDR2 YSYEKL. The CDR3: CASSQPAGSYNEQFF. For the CDR3, the DNA is TGCGCCAGCAGCCAACCCGCGGGCTCCTACAATGAGCAGTTCTTC.

The chain is built from TRBV4-2 and TRBJ2-7; D is unresolved. The CDR3 sequence is 15 residues long. The V gene's germline CDR1 is LGHNA and CDR2 YNFKEQ. V dropped 1 base and J dropped 4 bases, with 14 bases sitting between them. The CDR3: CASSQGPSLSYEQYF. CDR3 nucleotide sequence: TGTGCCAGCAGCCAAGGTCCGTCATTGAGTTACGAGCAGTACTTC.

The table lists this clone with a few counts. This sequence joins TRBV2 and TRBJ1-1; the D gene is possibly TRBD1 (5 bases). The CDR3 runs 11 residues. Trimming left V 6 bases short and J 7 bases short, with 9 bases between. In germline, CDR1 is SNHLY, CDR2 FYNNEI. The CDR3 DNA sequence: TGTGCCAGCAGCGGGACTGTTGAAGCTTTCTTT. The encoded protein is CASSGTVEAFF.

The chain couples TRBV15 to TRBJ2-1, with D possibly matching TRBD2 (6 bases). Germline V CDR1 and CDR2: LNHNV, YYDKDF (reference sequence). The CDR3 is 13 amino acids. Trimming shortened V by 0 bases and J by 10 bases, and 10 bases separated the two germline ends. The CDR3 DNA follows: TGTGCCACCAGCAGAGATCTCCGGGAGGAGCAGTTCTTC. Its translation: CATSRDLREEQFF.

The V and J genes are TRBV19 and TRBJ2-7, with a tentative D call TRBD1 (6 bases). CDR1 LNHDA and CDR2 SQIVND come from the germline V gene (reference sequence). Deletions cut 5 bases from V and 5 bases from J, with 13 bases between. The CDR3 runs 13 residues. Here the CDR3 DNA reads TGTGCCAGTAGTGAGCCAGGGGACGACGAGCAGTACTTC. This translates into CASSEPGDDEQYF.

In DNA form, the CDR3 reads TGTGCCAGCAGTGGCGGAGTGACTAGCGGGACTTACGAGCAGTACTTC. Encoded protein: CASSGGVTSGTYEQYF. The V gene is TRBV2, the J gene TRBJ2-7; 11 nucleotides agree with TRBD2. This CDR3 contains 16 residues. Trimming at V came to 4 bases and at J to 4 bases, leaving 9 bases not matched to a gene. The germline V gene encodes CDR1 SNHLY and CDR2 FYNNEI.

The chain recombines TRBV10-3 with TRBJ2-7; D is ambiguous. Germline V gene data show CDR1 as ENHRY and CDR2 as SYGVKD. The CDR3 consists of 11 residues. V lost 6 bases and J lost 5, with 8 bases in between. CDR3 in amino acids: CAISRLNEQYF. CDR3 DNA sequence: TGTGCCATCAGCCGACTCAACGAGCAGTACTTC.

The chain recombines TRBV6-4 with TRBJ2-3; TRBD1 might be the D (5 bases). CDR3 size: 15 residues. Germline CDR1 and CDR2: MRHNA and SNTAGT. V lost 6 bases and J 1 base, leaving 14 bases between the germline ends. CDR3 nucleotides: TGTGCCAGCAGGACCGTGGAAGGGGGCACAGATACGCAGTATTTT. It specifies CASRTVEGGTDTQYF.

The chain carries TRBV28 and TRBJ1-4; a weak D match, TRBD1 (6 bases). This CDR3 region has 16 residues. V was pared by 5 bases and J by 4 bases, with 17 bases between. From germline, CDR1 is MDHEN and CDR2 SYDVKM. DNA for the CDR3: TGTGCCAGCAGTCCCCCCTCGACAGGAGATAATGAAAAACTGTTTTTT. Residues: CASSPPSTGDNEKLFF.

The chain uses TRBV6-5 and TRBJ2-4, with a weak D call TRBD2 (5 bases). The CDR3 sequence is 13 residues long. Trimming took off 4 bases at V and 3 bases at J, with 7 bases between the two ends. The germline gives CDR1 MNHEY, CDR2 SVGAGI. Written as DNA, the CDR3 is TGTGCCAGCAGTTCGGCGGGCAAAAACATTCAGTACTTC. Translating it yields CASSSAGKNIQYF.

The V and J genes are TRBV5-8 and TRBJ1-5; D is unresolved. Deletions cut 2 bases from V and 6 bases from J, with 18 bases between. Germline V gene data show CDR1 as SGHTS and CDR2 as YDEGEE. The length of the CDR3 is 16 residues. DNA of the CDR3: TGTGCCAGCAGCTTTTACCGGGGAAATGAAGGTCAGCCCCAGCATTTT. This encodes CASSFYRGNEGQPQHF. Supplemented by reference TRBV5-8 and TRBJ1-5, the full variable domain reads EAGVTQSPTHLIKTRGQQATLRCSPISGHTSVYWYQQALGLGLQFLLWYDEGEERNRGNFPPRFSGRQFPNYSSELNVNALELEDSALYLCASSFYRGNEGQPQHFGDGTRLSIL.

The genes are TRBV30 and TRBJ1-4; the D is unclear. The CDR3 spans 12 residues. V lost 1 base, J lost 7 bases, and 7 bases lay in between. CDR1 GTSNPN and CDR2 SVGIG come from the germline V gene (reference sequence). Here the CDR3 reads CAWSALSEKLFF. The CDR3 region has the DNA TGTGCCTGGAGTGCCCTTAGTGAAAAACTGTTTTTT.

The chain carries TRBV4-2 and TRBJ2-7; D is perhaps TRBD2 (5 bases). The germline V gene encodes CDR1 LGHNA and CDR2 YNFKEQ. V was trimmed by 4 bases and J by 9 bases, leaving 19 bases between them. The CDR3 length is 14 residues. CDR3 nucleotide sequence: TGTGCCAGCAGCCCTTTGGCGGGTGGGAACGGGCAGTACTTC. The encoded protein is CASSPLAGGNGQYF.

The chain employs TRBV11-2 and TRBJ2-5; TRBD1 agrees at 7 bases. Trimming cost V 5 bases and J 5 bases; bases outside gene matches: 11. CDR1 and CDR2 (germline): SGHAT, FQNNGV. This CDR3 comprises 15 residues. The CDR3 DNA reads TGTGCCAGCAGCACCCCGGACAGGTCAAGGGAGACCCAGTACTTC. Amino acids: CASSTPDRSRETQYF.

The genes are TRBV29-1 and TRBJ1-2; 7 bases align to TRBD1. The CDR3 is made up of 14 amino acids. V shed 1 base, J shed 2 bases, and the junction held 4 bases outside the gene matches. Germline V lookup: CDR1 SQVTM, CDR2 ANQGSEA. The CDR3: CSVEATGSNYGYTF. The CDR3 coding sequence is TGCAGCGTTGAAGCGACAGGGTCCAACTATGGCTACACCTTC.

This rearrangement joins TRBV29-1 to TRBJ2-1, with TRBD2 matching 13 bases. The V gene's germline CDR1 is SQVTM and CDR2 ANQGSEA. V lost 5 bases and J lost 7; bases outside the gene matches: 5. The CDR3 contains 14 residues. CDR3 protein: CSVWTSGSGNEQFF. The CDR3 coding sequence is TGCAGCGTTTGGACTAGCGGGAGCGGGAATGAGCAGTTCTTC.